The present T cell receptor (beta chain) was sequenced within a study of blood T cell repertoires in COVID-19. At the level of the study: The study drew acute and convalescent COVID-19 samples from the United States, Italy and Spain. Nucleic acid was either cDNA or gDNA, and it came from T cells, B-cell-depleted T cells, or PBMCs.

Authors' analysis steps: Estimation of nucleated cell counts was performed using reference gene primer amplification. Some clones are missing from TCRdb's copy, which holds only in-frame ones; the method was immunoSEQ multiplex PCR. V and J calls and clone size are copied from that table; D and trimming were computed from the DNA. Of about 240,000 clones in the sample, around 86% were seen once. The CDR3 sequence is 14 residues long. Germline V CDR1 and CDR2: MNHEY, SVGEGT. V shed 6 bases, J shed 3 bases, and the junction held 5 bases outside the gene matches. The sample comprised peripheral blood. The genes are TRBV6-2 or TRBV6-3 and TRBJ2-7; TRBD2 matches 10 bases. The TCR comes from a woman aged 70 to 79 with active or convalescent COVID-19. CDR3 sequence (DNA): TGTGCCAGCAGCCCTAGCGGGGGCATCTACGAGCAGTACTTC. It encodes CASSPSGGIYEQYF.